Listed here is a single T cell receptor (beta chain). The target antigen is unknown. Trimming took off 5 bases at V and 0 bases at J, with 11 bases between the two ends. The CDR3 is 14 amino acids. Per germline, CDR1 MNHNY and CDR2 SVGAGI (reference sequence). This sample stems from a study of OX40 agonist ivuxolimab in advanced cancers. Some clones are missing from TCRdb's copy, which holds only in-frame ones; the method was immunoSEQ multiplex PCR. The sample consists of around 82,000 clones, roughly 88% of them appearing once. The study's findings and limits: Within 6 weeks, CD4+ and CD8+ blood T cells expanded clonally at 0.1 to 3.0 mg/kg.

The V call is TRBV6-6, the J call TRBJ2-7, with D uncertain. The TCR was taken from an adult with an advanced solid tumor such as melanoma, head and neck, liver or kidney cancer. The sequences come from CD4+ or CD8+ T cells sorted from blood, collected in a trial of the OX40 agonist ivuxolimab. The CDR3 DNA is TGTGCCAGCAGTAGCCAAGGTACCTCCTACGAGCAGTACTTC. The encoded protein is CASSSQGTSYEQYF.